The 7 T cell receptor beta chains presented below share a single source sample, sequenced in a study of shared clonotypes between healthy human individuals. Profiling relied on immunoSEQ multiplex PCR, and the TCRdb table lists in-frame clones only, not all of them. The top ten hold approximately 1.5% of the sample, which has nearly 1,000,000 clones, 76% seen once. Sequencing was done on a sample of memory CD4+ T cells sorted from blood. Subset noted: CD45RA-negative fraction. The origin of the receptors is a man aged 18 to 30 in good health.

The chain has TRBV5-1 and TRBJ1-2, with a tentative D call TRBD1 (5 bases). Trimming took off 0 bases at V and 7 bases at J, with 13 bases between the two ends. This CDR3 spans 14 amino acids. Germline-derived CDR1 and CDR2 are SGHRS and YFSETQ. The CDR3 here is CASSLGDGDRGYTF. The DNA for the CDR3 is TGCGCCAGCAGCTTGGGGGACGGGGACCGTGGCTACACCTTC. The full variable domain, in which reference TRBV5-1 and TRBJ1-2 provide the parts outside the CDR3, is KAGVTQTPRYLIKTRGQQVTLSCSPISGHRSVSWYQQTPGQGLQFLFEYFSETQRNKGNFPGRFSGRQFSNSRSEMNVSTLELGDSALYLCASSLGDGDRGYTFGSGTRLTVV.

This chain uses TRBV6-6 with TRBJ1-1; no clear D gene. V gave up 5 bases and J gave up 0 bases, with 13 bases separating them. CDR3 length: 15 amino acids. The germline V gene encodes CDR1 MNHNY and CDR2 SVGAGI (reference sequence). CDR3 in DNA: TGTGCCAGCAGTCAGACCTTGGGCTTGAACACTGAAGCTTTCTTT. This translates into CASSQTLGLNTEAFF.

CDR3 region: CASSEDILIPNQPQHF. The DNA of the CDR3 is TGTGCCAGCAGTGAGGACATCCTGATCCCCAATCAGCCCCAGCATTTT. The chain recombines TRBV6-1 with TRBJ1-5; tentative D call: TRBD1 (5 bases). V was trimmed by 3 bases and J by 3 bases, leaving 15 bases between them. CDR1 is MNHNS, CDR2 SASEGT, per germline. The CDR3 totals 16 residues.

Comment on this clone: At one boundary the junction diverges from the germline segment, which might be a read error. The chain recombines TRBV5-1 with TRBJ1-2; D perhaps matches TRBD1 (5 bases). CDR3 length equals 13 residues. Germline V gene data show CDR1 as SGHRS and CDR2 as YFSETQ. Here the CDR3 reads CASSLVRDYGCTF. The CDR3 DNA follows: TGCGCCAGCAGCTTGGTAAGGGACTATGGCTGCACCTTC.

The chain uses TRBV18 and TRBJ2-7; no clear D gene. CDR1 is KGHSH and CDR2 is LQKENI in the germline V gene. The CDR3 has 11 residues. V was shortened by 5 bases and J by 5 bases, with 7 bases between the two germline ends. The CDR3 DNA is TGTGCCAGCTCAAGAGTCGACGAGCAGTACTTC. Protein sequence: CASSRVDEQYF. Together with reference TRBV18 and TRBJ2-7, the CDR3 gives the full variable domain: NAGVMQNPRHLVRRRGQEARLRCSPMKGHSHVYWYRQLPEEGLKFMVYLQKENIIDESGMPKERFSAEFPKEGPSILRIQQVVRGDSAAYFCASSRVDEQYFGPGTRLTVT.

The chain couples TRBV5-1 to TRBJ2-2, with D possibly matching TRBD2 (5 bases). The germline V and J ends were trimmed by 1 base and 6 bases, with 7 bases remaining between them. This CDR3 has 13 amino acids. CDR1 and CDR2 from the germline V gene are SGHRS and YFSETQ. CDR3 nucleotides: TGCGCCAGCAGCTTGTACGGGGCCGGGGAGCTGTTTTTT. Translated, it gives CASSLYGAGELFF.

The chain employs TRBV10-3 and TRBJ2-1; D is unclear. This CDR3 has 16 residues. In germline, CDR1 is ENHRY, CDR2 SYGVKD. V was cut by 5 bases and J by 1 base, with 15 bases left in between. As DNA, the CDR3 is TGTGCCATCAGTAAAATTGGTCCAGATTCCTACAATGAGCAGTTCTTC. The encoded protein is CAISKIGPDSYNEQFF.